This record covers a single TCR beta chain. What it binds is not known. The sample belongs to a study of T cells after yellow fever vaccination. Points from the study as a whole: A limited proportion of clonotypes was detected within both the CD4 and CD8 compartments. FACS-sorted repertoires could contain abundant clonotypes contaminating from the bulk population.

Germline CDR1 reads KGHSH; CDR2 reads LQKENI. V lost 3 bases and J 1 base, leaving 14 bases between the germline ends. The CDR3 extends over 16 amino acids. MiXCR was run by TCRdb on the 5' RACE reads, yielding one entry per CDR3 protein. This sample has some 340,000 distinct CDR3 sequences, with 4.1% found just once. The chain employs TRBV18 and TRBJ2-3, with D possibly matching TRBD1 (6 bases). The input for sequencing was PBMCs, taken 5 days after the yellow fever booster vaccination. The receptor comes from a young man who received the YFV17D yellow fever vaccine. Here the CDR3 reads CASSPEGWTGTDTQYF. The CDR3 nucleotides are TGTGCCAGCTCACCCGAGGGGTGGACAGGCACAGATACGCAGTATTTT.